The 19 T cell receptor beta chains below were found in one sample sequenced in a study of T cells in Graves' hyperthyroidism and ophthalmopathy. RNA transcripts gave rise to amplified TCR beta CDR3 regions. HTBI primers were the set used in a first-round RT-PCR of the TCR CDR3. TCRdb ran MiXCR on the multiplex PCR reads and lists one entry per CDR3 protein. The sample comprises under 750,000 distinct CDR3 sequences, around 20% of which are singletons, and 16% rests with the top ten. Sample: blood. Source of these receptors: a woman aged 50 to 65 with Graves' hyperthyroidism that later progressed to Graves' ophthalmopathy.

A few counts support this clonotype. The rearrangement uses TRBV7-2 and TRBJ2-4; 8 positions agree with TRBD2. The CDR3 length is 14 residues. Losses at the gene ends were 2 bases for V and 6 bases for J; bases not matched to a gene: 3. CDR1 and CDR2 from the germline V gene are SGHTA and FQGNSA. For the CDR3, the DNA is TGTGCCAGCAGCTTAAGCGGGGGTGGAAACATTCAGTACTTC. It encodes CASSLSGGGNIQYF.

This clonotype has just a few counts. J is TRBJ1-1 and V is TRBV20-1, with D uncertain. This CDR3 has 11 amino acids. V lost 4 bases and J 0 bases, leaving 3 bases between the germline ends. The germline V gene has CDR1 DFQATT and CDR2 SNEGSKA (reference sequence). The CDR3 coding sequence is TGCAGTGCTATCGTGAACACTGAAGCTTTCTTT. Amino acids: CSAIVNTEAFF.

This clonotype was seen ten or more times. This sequence joins TRBV7-9 and TRBJ1-3, with D tentatively TRBD1 (6 bases). Trimming pared 11 bases from V and 6 bases from J, leaving 17 bases between. Germline V gene lookup returns CDR1 SEHNR and CDR2 FQNEAQ (reference sequence). CDR3 length equals 13 residues. The CDR3 nucleotides are TGTGCCGCGGGGGCAGACCTCGAAAACACCATATATTTT. Protein sequence: CAAGADLENTIYF.

Many counts were recorded for this clonotype. The rearrangement joins TRBV6-1 to TRBJ2-7, with 7 bases fitting TRBD1. The germline V gene encodes CDR1 MNHNS and CDR2 SASEGT. The CDR3 loop spans 13 amino acids. The J segment lost 4 bases and the V segment lost 6 bases, leaving 6 bases of the junction unmatched. CDR3 sequence: CASRLQGEYEQYF. In DNA, the CDR3 is TGTGCCAGCAGGCTCCAGGGGGAATACGAGCAGTACTTC.

The sample holds a few counts of this clonotype. V is TRBV5-1 and J is TRBJ2-7; possible D gene TRBD1, 5 bases. The V end lost 4 bases, the J end lost 3 bases, and 11 bases lay between the germline ends. Germline CDR1 is SGHRS and CDR2 is YFSETQ. This CDR3 has 13 amino acids. CDR3 loop: CASSLGVFYEQYF. The CDR3 DNA follows: TGCGCCAGCAGCCTAGGGGTGTTCTACGAGCAGTACTTC.

This clonotype was picked up one time. The chain is built from TRBV12-3 or TRBV12-4 and TRBJ2-6; the match to TRBD1 covers 12 bases. V lost 7 bases, J lost 4 bases, and 11 bases stayed unmatched. This CDR3 is built from 18 residues. CDR3 loop: CASISPPGTGGGANVLTF. In nucleotides, the CDR3 is TGTGCCAGCATTTCTCCTCCCGGGACAGGGGGCGGGGCCAACGTCCTGACTTTC.

This clonotype was detected ten times or more. V and J are TRBV10-3 and TRBJ2-7, with D possibly being TRBD1 (5 bases). In germline, CDR1 is ENHRY, CDR2 SYGVKD. The CDR3 consists of 14 residues. Trimming cost V 1 base and J 3 bases, with 10 bases left between them. This CDR3 is CAISEWGSSYEQYF. In DNA, the CDR3 is TGTGCCATCAGTGAGTGGGGCAGTAGCTACGAGCAGTACTTC.

This clonotype was counted many times. The gene calls are TRBV5-6 and TRBJ2-5; a possible D gene is TRBD1 (6 bases). The V end lost 1 base, the J end lost 4 bases, and 11 bases lay between the germline ends. The CDR3 sequence is 14 residues long. Germline V gene data show CDR1 as SGHDT and CDR2 as YYEEEE. The CDR3 bases are TGTGCCAGCAGCTTGCAGGACAGACCAGAGACCCAGTACTTC. Its translation is CASSLQDRPETQYF. Filled out from reference TRBV5-6 and TRBJ2-5, the complete variable domain reads DAGVTQSPTHLIKTRGQQVTLRCSPKSGHDTVSWYQQALGQGPQFIFQYYEEEERQRGNFPDRFSGHQFPNYSSELNVNALLLGDSALYLCASSLQDRPETQYFGPGTRLLVL.

DNA for the CDR3: TGTGCCAGCAGTTATGATTACAGGTTCATTGGGACAATGAACACTGAAGCTTTCTTT. It encodes CASSYDYRFIGTMNTEAFF. The chain is built from TRBV6-2 or TRBV6-3 and TRBJ1-1; TRBD1 is a possible D gene (6 bases). CDR3 size: 19 residues. Germline CDR1 is MNHEY and CDR2 is SVGEGT. V lost 3 bases and J 0 bases, leaving 23 bases between the germline ends.

The gene calls are TRBV3-1 and TRBJ2-2; unclear D gene. There are 16 residues in the CDR3. V gave up 0 bases and J gave up 5 bases, with 13 bases separating them. CDR1 and CDR2 from the germline V gene are LGHDT and YNNKEL (reference sequence). CDR3 DNA sequence: TGTGCCAGCAGCCAAGATTTGGGTTTGTGGACCGGGGAGCTGTTTTTT. This encodes CASSQDLGLWTGELFF.

The rearrangement joins TRBV4-2 to TRBJ1-2; weak D call: TRBD1 (5 bases). CDR1 and CDR2 from the germline V gene are LGHNA and YNFKEQ. The CDR3 totals 15 residues. V was cut by 5 bases and J by 2 bases, with 15 bases left in between. CDR3 DNA sequence: TGTGCCAGCAGCTCGGAAGGGGCGGTAAACTATGGCTACACCTTC. Residues: CASSSEGAVNYGYTF.

In its sample, this clonotype was seen many times. V and J are TRBV18 and TRBJ2-1; 7 bases align to TRBD2. V shed 0 bases and J 7 bases; nucleotides not matched to a gene: 15. The germline V gene has CDR1 KGHSH and CDR2 LQKENI. The CDR3 is 18 residues long. CDR3 coding DNA: TGTGCCAGCTCACCACCGAGCTCAGGGTGGGCCGGGAGGAATGAGCAGTTCTTC. This sequence encodes CASSPPSSGWAGRNEQFF. The whole variable domain, filled in from reference TRBV18 and TRBJ2-1, reads NAGVMQNPRHLVRRRGQEARLRCSPMKGHSHVYWYRQLPEEGLKFMVYLQKENIIDESGMPKERFSAEFPKEGPSILRIQQVVRGDSAAYFCASSPPSSGWAGRNEQFFGPGTRLTVL.

This clonotype turned up a few times. The rearrangement uses TRBV5-5 and TRBJ2-2; maybe TRBD2 (7 bases). Germline-derived CDR1 and CDR2 are SGHKS and YYEKEE (reference sequence). V lost 3 bases to trimming and J lost 5 bases, with 23 bases between them. This CDR3 region has 18 residues. The CDR3 here is CASSSAGRWGGGTGELFF. The DNA of the CDR3 is TGTGCCAGCAGCTCGGCGGGACGATGGGGAGGGGGGACCGGGGAGCTGTTTTTT.

This clonotype showed up just a few times. This sequence joins TRBV2 and TRBJ1-2; D ambiguous. Trimming removed 8 bases at V and 1 base at J, with 14 bases between. CDR1 SNHLY and CDR2 FYNNEI come from the germline V gene. This CDR3 has 14 residues. CDR3 protein: CASHLGEHNYGYTF. In nucleotides, the CDR3 is TGTGCCAGCCACCTGGGCGAGCATAACTATGGCTACACCTTC.

This clonotype has a handful of counts. This rearrangement joins TRBV2 to TRBJ1-5, with no clear D. CDR3 length equals 13 residues. The V end lost 7 bases, the J end lost 4 bases, and 11 bases lay between the germline ends. Germline CDR1 SNHLY, CDR2 FYNNEI. CDR3 sequence (DNA): TGTGCCAGCAAGGCCCCGGGGAATCAGCCCCAGCATTTT. This codes for CASKAPGNQPQHF.

This clonotype appeared a few times. V is TRBV10-1 and J is TRBJ2-1, with 9 bases lining up with TRBD2. The germline CDR1 and CDR2 sequences are WNHNN and SYGVQD (reference sequence). CDR3 length: 14 residues. J gave up 6 bases and V 5 bases, and 5 bases lay outside the gene matches. In DNA form, the CDR3 reads TGCGCCAGCAGTCTAGCAGCGGGGGGCAATGAGCAGTTCTTC. Amino acid sequence: CASSLAAGGNEQFF.

This clonotype has a handful of counts. The gene calls are TRBV29-1 and TRBJ1-1; D gene uncertain. Germline CDR1 SQVTM, CDR2 ANQGSEA. The germline V and J ends were trimmed by 6 bases and 6 bases, with 14 bases remaining between them. The CDR3 totals 12 residues. The DNA for the CDR3 is TGCAGCGTCCACCAGCAGGATTCTGAAGCTTTCTTT. Translating it yields CSVHQQDSEAFF.

Concerning this clonotype itself: Relative to the germline gene, one junction end is altered; a read error may explain this. The rearrangement links TRBV10-3 to TRBJ2-3; weak D call: TRBD2 (6 bases). CDR3 size: 15 residues. Looked up from germline, CDR1 is ENHRY and CDR2 is SYGVKD. Written as DNA, the CDR3 is TGTGCCATCAGTGAGTCGACTAGAGGCACAGATACGCGGTATTTT. Residues: CAISESTRGTDTRYF.

This rearrangement joins TRBV5-1 to TRBJ2-1; no clear D gene. In germline, CDR1 is SGHRS, CDR2 YFSETQ. V gave up 3 bases and J gave up 7 bases, with 11 bases separating them. There are 13 residues in the CDR3. The CDR3 sequence: CASSSALRNEQFF. The CDR3 nucleotides are TGCGCCAGCAGCTCGGCCCTGAGAAATGAGCAGTTCTTC. The full variable domain, with the rest looked up from reference TRBV5-1 and TRBJ2-1, is KAGVTQTPRYLIKTRGQQVTLSCSPISGHRSVSWYQQTPGQGLQFLFEYFSETQRNKGNFPGRFSGRQFSNSRSEMNVSTLELGDSALYLCASSSALRNEQFFGPGTRLTVL.